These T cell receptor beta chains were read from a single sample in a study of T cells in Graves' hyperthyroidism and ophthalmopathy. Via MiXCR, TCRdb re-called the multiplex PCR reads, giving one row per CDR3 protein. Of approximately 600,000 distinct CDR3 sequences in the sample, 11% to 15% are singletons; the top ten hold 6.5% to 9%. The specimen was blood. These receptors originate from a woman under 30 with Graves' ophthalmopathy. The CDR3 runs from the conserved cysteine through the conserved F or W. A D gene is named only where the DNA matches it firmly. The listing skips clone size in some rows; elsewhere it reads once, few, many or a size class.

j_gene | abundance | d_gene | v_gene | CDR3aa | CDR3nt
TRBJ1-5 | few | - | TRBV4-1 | CASSQLGVGNQPQHF | TGCGCCAGCAGCCAACTGGGGGTGGGCAATCAGCCCCAGCATTTT
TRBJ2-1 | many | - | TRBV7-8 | CASSKGLTRDNEQFF | TGTGCCAGCAGCAAGGGACTCACAAGGGACAATGAGCAGTTCTTC
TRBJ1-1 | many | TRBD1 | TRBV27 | CASIRGGTEAFF | TGTGCCAGCATCAGGGGGGGGACTGAAGCTTTCTTT
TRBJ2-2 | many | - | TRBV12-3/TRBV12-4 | CASSLPVYRSPGELFF | TGTGCCAGCAGTTTACCCGTATACAGGAGTCCCGGGGAGCTGTTTTTT
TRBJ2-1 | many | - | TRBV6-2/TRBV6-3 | CASSYEGGSYNEQFF | TGTGCCAGCAGTTACGAGGGAGGCTCCTACAATGAGCAGTTCTTC
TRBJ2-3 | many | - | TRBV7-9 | CASIRGRVGTDTQYF | TGTGCCAGCATCCGAGGAAGAGTGGGGACAGATACGCAGTATTTT
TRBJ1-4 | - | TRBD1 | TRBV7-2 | CASSLVRDRNEKLFF | TGTGCCAGCAGCTTAGTAAGGGACAGAAATGAAAAACTGTTTTTT
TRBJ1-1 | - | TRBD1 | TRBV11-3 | CASSLEGARTEAFF | TGTGCCAGCAGCTTGGAGGGGGCGCGGACTGAAGCTTTCTTT
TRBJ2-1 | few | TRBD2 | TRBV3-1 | CASSPRTSGRSLSSYNEQFF | TGTGCCAGCAGTCCCAGGACTAGCGGGAGGTCCCTGAGCTCCTACAATGAGCAGTTCTTC
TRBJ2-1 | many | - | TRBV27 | CASSHSDSVSNEQFF | TGTGCCAGCAGTCACTCGGACAGCGTCTCAAATGAGCAGTTCTTC
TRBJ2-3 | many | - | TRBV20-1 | CSAKGVGTDTQYF | TGCAGTGCTAAGGGTGTTGGCACAGATACGCAGTATTTT
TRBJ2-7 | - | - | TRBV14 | CASSRYYEQCF | TGTGCCAGCAGCCGCTACTACGAGCAGTGCTTC
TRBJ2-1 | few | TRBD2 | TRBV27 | CASGLGLAGRNEQFF | TGTGCCAGCGGTTTAGGACTAGCGGGACGCAATGAGCAGTTCTTC
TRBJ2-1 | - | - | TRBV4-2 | CASSQDAHNERFF | TGTGCCAGCAGCCAAGACGCCCACAATGAGCGGTTCTTC
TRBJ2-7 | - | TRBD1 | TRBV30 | CAWRAGGLYEQYF | TGTGCCTGGAGGGCAGGGGGTCTCTACGAGCAGTACTTC
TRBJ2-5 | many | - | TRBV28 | CASSSNPREGGGETQYF | TGTGCCAGCAGTTCCAATCCTCGTGAGGGAGGTGGGGAGACCCAGTACTTC
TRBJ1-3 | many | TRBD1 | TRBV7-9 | CASSSPLRSGQGWTGNTIYF | TGTGCCAGCAGCTCCCCTCTAAGGTCGGGACAGGGTTGGACTGGAAACACCATATATTTT
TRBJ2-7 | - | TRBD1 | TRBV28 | CAGSLRGTGGAYEQYF | TGTGCCGGCAGCCTTCGTGGGACAGGGGGCGCCTACGAGCAGTACTTC
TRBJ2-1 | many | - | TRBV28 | CASSLPYRAPPGEQFF | TGTGCCAGCAGTTTACCCTACAGGGCCCCCCCCGGTGAGCAGTTCTTC
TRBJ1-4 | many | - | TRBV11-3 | CASSLVGANEKLFF | TGTGCCAGCAGCTTAGTGGGGGCAAATGAAAAACTGTTTTTT
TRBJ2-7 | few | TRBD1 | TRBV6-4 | CASSGDRKIYEQYF | TGTGCCAGCAGCGGGGACAGGAAAATCTACGAGCAGTACTTC
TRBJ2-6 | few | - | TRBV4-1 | CASSRKSGVWFRANVLTF | TGCGCCAGCAGCCGAAAATCCGGAGTGTGGTTTCGGGCCAACGTCCTGACTTTC
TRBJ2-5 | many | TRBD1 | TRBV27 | CASSRRGLDQETQYF | TGTGCCAGCAGCCGCAGGGGGCTTGACCAAGAGACCCAGTACTTC
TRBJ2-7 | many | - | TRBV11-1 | CASAGLNTYEQYF | TGTGCCAGCGCGGGACTCAACACCTACGAGCAGTACTTC
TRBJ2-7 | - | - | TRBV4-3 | CASSRRAGQWHEQYF | TGCGCCAGCAGTCGTCGGGCGGGGCAGTGGCACGAGCAGTACTTC
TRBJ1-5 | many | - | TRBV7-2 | CASSLATGISNQPQHF | TGTGCCAGCAGCTTAGCAACGGGAATTAGCAATCAGCCCCAGCATTTT
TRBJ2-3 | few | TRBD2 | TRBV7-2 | CASSLVGWASGFTDTQYF | TGTGCCAGCAGCTTAGTCGGGTGGGCTAGCGGGTTCACAGATACGCAGTATTTT
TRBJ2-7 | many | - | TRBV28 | CASSPGGSGSYEQYF | TGTGCCAGCAGTCCCGGGGGTAGCGGTTCCTACGAGCAGTACTTC
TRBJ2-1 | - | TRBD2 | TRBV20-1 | CSARTSGYNEQFF | TGCAGTGCCAGAACTAGCGGCTACAATGAGCAGTTCTTC
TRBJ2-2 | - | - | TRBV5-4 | CASTQDLAPTGELFF | TGTGCCAGCACCCAAGACCTAGCGCCGACCGGGGAGCTGTTTTTT
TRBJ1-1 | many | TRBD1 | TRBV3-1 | CASSSGTGDRANEAFF | TGTGCCAGCAGCAGCGGGACAGGCGATAGGGCAAATGAAGCTTTCTTT
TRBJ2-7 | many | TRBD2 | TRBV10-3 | CAISAGTSATYEQYF | TGTGCCATCAGTGCCGGGACTAGCGCGACCTACGAGCAGTACTTC
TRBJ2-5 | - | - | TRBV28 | CASRKVLGTQYF | TGTGCCAGCAGAAAGGTTCTGGGGACCCAGTACTTC
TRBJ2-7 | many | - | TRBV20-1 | CSAPWAGYEQYF | TGCAGTGCTCCTTGGGCGGGATACGAGCAGTACTTC
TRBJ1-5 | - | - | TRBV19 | CASSPDGLWQPQHF | TGTGCCAGTAGCCCTGACGGCCTTTGGCAGCCCCAGCATTTT
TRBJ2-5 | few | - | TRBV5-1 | CASIVGDFKQETQYF | TGCGCCAGCATCGTGGGGGACTTTAAACAAGAGACCCAGTACTTC
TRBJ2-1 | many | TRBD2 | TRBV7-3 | CASSLASSGTSGFRFNEQFF | TGTGCCAGCAGCTTAGCCTCCTCCGGGACTAGCGGGTTCCGATTCAATGAGCAGTTCTTC
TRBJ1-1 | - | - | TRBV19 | CASSPDTHAEAFF | TGTGCCAGTAGTCCTGACACCCACGCTGAAGCTTTCTTT
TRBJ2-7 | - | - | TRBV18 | CASSPSRDQSYEQYF | TGTGCCAGCTCACCTTCCCGGGACCAATCCTACGAGCAGTACTTC
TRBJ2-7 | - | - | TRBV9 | CASSATYRDPSYEQYF | TGTGCCAGCAGCGCCACATACAGGGATCCCTCCTACGAGCAGTACTTC
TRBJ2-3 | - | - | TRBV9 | CASSDRGVSDTQYF | TGTGCCAGCAGCGACCGAGGGGTTAGCGATACGCAGTATTTT
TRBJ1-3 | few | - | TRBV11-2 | CASSRTGSGNTIYF | TGTGCCAGCAGCCGCACCGGATCTGGAAACACCATATATTTT
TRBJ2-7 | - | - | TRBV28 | CASNTGPLNYEQYF | TGTGCCAGCAACACCGGACCCCTAAACTACGAGCAGTACTTC
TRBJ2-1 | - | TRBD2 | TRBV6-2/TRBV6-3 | CASSPGGGNNEQFF | TGTGCCAGCAGCCCGGGGGGGGGAAACAATGAGCAGTTCTTC
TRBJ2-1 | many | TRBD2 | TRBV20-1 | CSARVHYSGGRLADYNEQFF | TGCAGTGCTAGAGTTCATTATTCTGGGGGTAGGCTAGCGGATTACAATGAGCAGTTCTTC